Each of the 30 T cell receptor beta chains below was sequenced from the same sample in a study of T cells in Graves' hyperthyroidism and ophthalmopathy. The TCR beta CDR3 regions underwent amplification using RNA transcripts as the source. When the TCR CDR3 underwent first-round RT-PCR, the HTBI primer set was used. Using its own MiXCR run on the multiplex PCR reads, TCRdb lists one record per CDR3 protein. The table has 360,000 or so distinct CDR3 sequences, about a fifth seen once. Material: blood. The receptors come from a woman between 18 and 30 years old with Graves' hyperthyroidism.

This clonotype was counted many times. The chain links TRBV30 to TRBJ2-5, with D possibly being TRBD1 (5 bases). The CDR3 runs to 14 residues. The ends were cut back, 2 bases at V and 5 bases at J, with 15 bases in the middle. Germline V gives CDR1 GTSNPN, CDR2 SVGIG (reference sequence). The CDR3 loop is CAWSKVTGRETQYF. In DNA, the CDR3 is TGTGCCTGGAGTAAGGTAACAGGACGGGAGACCCAGTACTTC.

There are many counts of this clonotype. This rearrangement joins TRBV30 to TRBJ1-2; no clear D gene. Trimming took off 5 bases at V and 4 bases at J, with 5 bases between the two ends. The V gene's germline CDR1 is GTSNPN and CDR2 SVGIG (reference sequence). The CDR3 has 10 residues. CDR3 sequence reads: CAWGVYGYTF. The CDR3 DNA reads TGTGCCTGGGGGGTCTATGGCTACACCTTC.

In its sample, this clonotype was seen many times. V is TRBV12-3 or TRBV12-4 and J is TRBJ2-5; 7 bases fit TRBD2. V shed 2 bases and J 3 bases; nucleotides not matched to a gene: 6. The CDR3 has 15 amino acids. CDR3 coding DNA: TGTGCCAGCAGTTTATGGCGGGGGAGGAAAGAGACCCAGTACTTC. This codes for CASSLWRGRKETQYF.

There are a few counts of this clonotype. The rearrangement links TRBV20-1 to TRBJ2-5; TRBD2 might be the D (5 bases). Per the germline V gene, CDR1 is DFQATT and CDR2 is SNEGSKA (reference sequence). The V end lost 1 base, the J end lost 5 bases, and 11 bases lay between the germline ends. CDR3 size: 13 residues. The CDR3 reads CSARAGRRETQYF. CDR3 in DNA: TGCAGTGCTAGAGCCGGACGGAGGGAGACCCAGTACTTC.

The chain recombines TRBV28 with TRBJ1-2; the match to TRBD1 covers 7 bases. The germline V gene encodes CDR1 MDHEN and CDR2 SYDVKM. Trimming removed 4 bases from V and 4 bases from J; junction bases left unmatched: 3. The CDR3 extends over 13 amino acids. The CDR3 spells CASSSGQSYGYTF. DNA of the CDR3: TGTGCCAGCAGTTCGGGACAGAGCTATGGCTACACCTTC.

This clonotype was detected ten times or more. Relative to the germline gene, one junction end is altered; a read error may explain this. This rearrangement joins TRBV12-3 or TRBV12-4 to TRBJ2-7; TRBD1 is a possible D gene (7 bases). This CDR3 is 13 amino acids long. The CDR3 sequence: CASRRGQTYQQYF. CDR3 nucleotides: TGTGCCAGCAGGCGGGGACAGACCTACCAGCAGTACTTC.

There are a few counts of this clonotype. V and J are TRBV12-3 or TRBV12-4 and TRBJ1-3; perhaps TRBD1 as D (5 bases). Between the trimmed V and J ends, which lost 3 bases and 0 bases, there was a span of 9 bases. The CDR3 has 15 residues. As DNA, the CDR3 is TGTGCCAGCAGTTTCGACAGCCTCTCTGGAAACACCATATATTTT. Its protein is CASSFDSLSGNTIYF.

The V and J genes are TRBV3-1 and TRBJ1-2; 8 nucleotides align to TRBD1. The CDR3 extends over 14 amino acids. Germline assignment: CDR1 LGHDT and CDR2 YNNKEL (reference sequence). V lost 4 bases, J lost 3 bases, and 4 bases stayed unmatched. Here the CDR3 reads CASSRDRHDYGYTF. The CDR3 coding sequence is TGTGCCAGCAGCCGGGACAGGCATGACTATGGCTACACCTTC.

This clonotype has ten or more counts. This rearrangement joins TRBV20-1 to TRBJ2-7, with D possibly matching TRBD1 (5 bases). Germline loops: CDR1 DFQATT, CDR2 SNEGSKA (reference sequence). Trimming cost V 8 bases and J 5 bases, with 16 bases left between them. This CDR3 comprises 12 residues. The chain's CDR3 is CSKSARGNEQYF. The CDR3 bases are TGCAGTAAGTCCGCAAGGGGCAACGAGCAGTACTTC.

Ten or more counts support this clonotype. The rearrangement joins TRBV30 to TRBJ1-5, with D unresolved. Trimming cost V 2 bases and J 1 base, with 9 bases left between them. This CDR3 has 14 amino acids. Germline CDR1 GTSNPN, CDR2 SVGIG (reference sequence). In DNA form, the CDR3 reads TGTGCCTGGAGTTGGCAGGCAAGCAATCAGCCCCAGCATTTT. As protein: CAWSWQASNQPQHF.

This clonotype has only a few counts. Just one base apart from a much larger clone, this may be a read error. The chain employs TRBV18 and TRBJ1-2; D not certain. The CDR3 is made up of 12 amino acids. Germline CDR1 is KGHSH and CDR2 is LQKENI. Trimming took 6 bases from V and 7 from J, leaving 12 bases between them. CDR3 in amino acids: CASSSNGCGYTF. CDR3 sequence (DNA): TGTGCCAGCTCCAGCAACGGCTGTGGCTACACCTTC.

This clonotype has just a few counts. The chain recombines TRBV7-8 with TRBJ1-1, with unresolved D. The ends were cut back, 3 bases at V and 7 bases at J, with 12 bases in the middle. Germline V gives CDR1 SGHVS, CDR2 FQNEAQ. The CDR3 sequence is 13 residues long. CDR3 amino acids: CASSFRRAFEAFF. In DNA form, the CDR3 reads TGTGCCAGCAGCTTTCGCCGGGCTTTTGAAGCTTTCTTT.

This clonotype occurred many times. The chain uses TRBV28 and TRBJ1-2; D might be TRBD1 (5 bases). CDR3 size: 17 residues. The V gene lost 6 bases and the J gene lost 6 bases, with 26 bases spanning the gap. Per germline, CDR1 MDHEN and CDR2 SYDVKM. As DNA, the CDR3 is TGTGCCAGCAGCACCCCCCGGACATCGATGATCTCCGATGGCTACACCTTC. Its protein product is CASSTPRTSMISDGYTF.

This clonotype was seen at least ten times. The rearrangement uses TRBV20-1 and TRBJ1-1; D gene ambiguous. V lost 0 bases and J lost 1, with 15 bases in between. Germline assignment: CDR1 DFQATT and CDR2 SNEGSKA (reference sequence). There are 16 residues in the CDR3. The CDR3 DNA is TGCAGTGCTAGAGACCCCAGTGGAGGTACGAACACTGAAGCTTTCTTT. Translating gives CSARDPSGGTNTEAFF.

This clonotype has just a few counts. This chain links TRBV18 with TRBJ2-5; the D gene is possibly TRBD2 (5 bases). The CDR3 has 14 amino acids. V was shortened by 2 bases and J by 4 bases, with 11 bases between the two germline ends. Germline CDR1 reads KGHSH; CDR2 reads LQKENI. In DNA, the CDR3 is TGTGCCAGCTCACCAGGAGGTATTTCAGAGACCCAGTACTTC. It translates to CASSPGGISETQYF.

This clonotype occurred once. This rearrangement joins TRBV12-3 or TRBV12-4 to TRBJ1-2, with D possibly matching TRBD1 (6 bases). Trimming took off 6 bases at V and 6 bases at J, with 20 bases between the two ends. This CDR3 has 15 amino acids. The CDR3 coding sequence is TGTGCCAGCAGACGCTCCGGGGCGGGGGGCGATGGCTACACCTTC. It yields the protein CASRRSGAGGDGYTF.

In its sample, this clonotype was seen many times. Written as DNA, the CDR3 is TGTGCCATCAGTCCCTCGGGAGGGCGGAAGCAGTACTTC. Translation: CAISPSGGRKQYF. This chain links TRBV10-3 with TRBJ2-7, with 8 nucleotides matching TRBD2. The ends lost 5 bases at V and 8 bases at J; junction bases unmatched: 8. The CDR3 consists of 13 residues. Germline CDR1 is ENHRY and CDR2 is SYGVKD.

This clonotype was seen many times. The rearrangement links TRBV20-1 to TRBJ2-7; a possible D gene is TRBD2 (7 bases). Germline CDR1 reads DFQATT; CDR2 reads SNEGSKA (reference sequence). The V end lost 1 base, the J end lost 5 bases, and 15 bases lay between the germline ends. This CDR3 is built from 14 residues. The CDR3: CSARGGGRVNEQYF. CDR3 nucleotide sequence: TGCAGTGCTAGAGGGGGGGGGCGCGTGAACGAGCAGTACTTC.

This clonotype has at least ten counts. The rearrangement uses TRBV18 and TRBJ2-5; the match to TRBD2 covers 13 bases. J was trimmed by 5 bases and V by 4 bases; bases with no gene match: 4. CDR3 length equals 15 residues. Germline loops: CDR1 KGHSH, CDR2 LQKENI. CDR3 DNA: TGTGCCAGCTCACAGGGACTAGCGGGGTTCGAGACCCAGTACTTC. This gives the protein CASSQGLAGFETQYF.

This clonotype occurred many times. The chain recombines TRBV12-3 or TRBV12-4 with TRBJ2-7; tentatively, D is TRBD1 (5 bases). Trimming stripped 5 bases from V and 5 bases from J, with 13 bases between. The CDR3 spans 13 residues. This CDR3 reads CASSPPIGDEQYF. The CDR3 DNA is TGTGCCAGCAGTCCCCCCATAGGGGACGAGCAGTACTTC.

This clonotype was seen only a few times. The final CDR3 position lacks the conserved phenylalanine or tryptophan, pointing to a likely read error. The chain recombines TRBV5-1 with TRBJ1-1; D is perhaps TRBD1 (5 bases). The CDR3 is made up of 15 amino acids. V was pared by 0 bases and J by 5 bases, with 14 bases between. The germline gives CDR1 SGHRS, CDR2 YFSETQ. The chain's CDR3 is CASSLALMWGTEAFI. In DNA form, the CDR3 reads TGCGCCAGCAGCTTGGCCTTAATGTGGGGGACTGAAGCTTTCATT.

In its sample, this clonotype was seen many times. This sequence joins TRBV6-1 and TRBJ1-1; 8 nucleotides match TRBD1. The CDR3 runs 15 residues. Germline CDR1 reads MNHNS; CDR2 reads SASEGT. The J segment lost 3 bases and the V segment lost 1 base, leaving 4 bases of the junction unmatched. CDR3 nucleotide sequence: TGTGCCAGCAGTGAAGTCGGGGGACAGGACACTGAAGCTTTCTTT. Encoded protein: CASSEVGGQDTEAFF.

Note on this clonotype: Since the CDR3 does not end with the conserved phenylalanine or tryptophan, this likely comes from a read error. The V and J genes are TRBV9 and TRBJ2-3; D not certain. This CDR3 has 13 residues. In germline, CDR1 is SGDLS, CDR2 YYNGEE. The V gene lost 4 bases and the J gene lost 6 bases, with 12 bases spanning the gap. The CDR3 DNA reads TGTGCCAGCAGCCTAGTGTCTTTGGATACGCAGTATTGT. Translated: CASSLVSLDTQYC.

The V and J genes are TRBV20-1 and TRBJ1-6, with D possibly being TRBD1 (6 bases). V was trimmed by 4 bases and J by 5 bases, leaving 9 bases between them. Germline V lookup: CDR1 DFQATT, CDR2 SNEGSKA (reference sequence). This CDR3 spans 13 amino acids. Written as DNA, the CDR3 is TGCAGTGCTATTACAGGGAATAATTCACCCCTCCACTTT. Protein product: CSAITGNNSPLHF.

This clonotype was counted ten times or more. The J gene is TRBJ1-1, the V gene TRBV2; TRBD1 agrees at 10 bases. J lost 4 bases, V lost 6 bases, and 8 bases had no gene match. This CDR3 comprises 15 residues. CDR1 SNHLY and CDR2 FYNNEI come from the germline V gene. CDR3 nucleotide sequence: TGTGCCAGCAGGGTTCGGACAGGGGGTAGCACTGAAGCTTTCTTT. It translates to CASRVRTGGSTEAFF.

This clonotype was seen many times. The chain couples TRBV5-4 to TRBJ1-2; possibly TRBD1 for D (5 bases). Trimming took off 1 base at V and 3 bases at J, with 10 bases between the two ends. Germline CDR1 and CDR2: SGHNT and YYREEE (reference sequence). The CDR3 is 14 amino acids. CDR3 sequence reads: CASSLRGSHYGYTF. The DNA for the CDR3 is TGTGCCAGCAGCTTGAGGGGATCCCACTATGGCTACACCTTC.

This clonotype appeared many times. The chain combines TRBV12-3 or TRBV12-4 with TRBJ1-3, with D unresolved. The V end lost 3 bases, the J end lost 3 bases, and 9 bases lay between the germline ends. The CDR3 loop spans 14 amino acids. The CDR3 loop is CASSLVPDGNTIYF. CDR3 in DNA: TGTGCCAGCAGTTTGGTTCCTGATGGAAACACCATATATTTT.

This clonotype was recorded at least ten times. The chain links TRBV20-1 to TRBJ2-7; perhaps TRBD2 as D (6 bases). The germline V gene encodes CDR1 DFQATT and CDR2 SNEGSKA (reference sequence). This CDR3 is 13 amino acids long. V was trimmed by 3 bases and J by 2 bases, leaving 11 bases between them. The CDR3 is CSASSGRAYEQYF. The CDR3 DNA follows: TGCAGTGCTAGCAGCGGGCGAGCCTACGAGCAGTACTTC.

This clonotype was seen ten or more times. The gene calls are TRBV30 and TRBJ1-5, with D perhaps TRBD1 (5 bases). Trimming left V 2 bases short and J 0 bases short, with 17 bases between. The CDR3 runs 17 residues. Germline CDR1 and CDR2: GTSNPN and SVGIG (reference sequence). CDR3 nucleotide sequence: TGTGCCTGGAGTTCCCTGGGGACCCCATATAGCAATCAGCCCCAGCATTTT. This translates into CAWSSLGTPYSNQPQHF.

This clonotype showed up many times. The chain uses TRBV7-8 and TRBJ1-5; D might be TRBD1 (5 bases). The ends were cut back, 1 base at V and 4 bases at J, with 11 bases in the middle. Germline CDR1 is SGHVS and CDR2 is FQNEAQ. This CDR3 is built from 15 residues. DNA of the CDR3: TGTGCCAGCAGCTTAGGTGGGGGGAGGAATCAGCCCCAGCATTTT. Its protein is CASSLGGGRNQPQHF.